The sequence of this T cell receptor beta chain was determined in a study of shared clonotypes between healthy human individuals. The method was immunoSEQ multiplex PCR; TCRdb's version includes in-frame clones alone and lacks a portion of them. The table has hundreds of thousands of clones, about 90% seen once; the top ten hold nearly 25%. This CDR3 is 14 amino acids long. Germline assignment: CDR1 MNHNS and CDR2 SASEGT. The J segment lost 3 bases and the V segment lost 7 bases, leaving 8 bases of the junction unmatched. Naive-designated CD8 cells lacked CD45RO, were positively enriched for CCR7, and omitted terminally differentiated effector memory CD45RA+ cells.

The chain uses TRBV6-1 and TRBJ2-7; TRBD1 matches at 8 bases. This sequence originates from a man younger than 45 in good health. The sample comprised naive CD8+ T cells sorted from blood. DNA of the CDR3: TGTGCCAGCACCGGGACAGGCGCTAGCTACGAGCAGTACTTC. It is translated as CASTGTGASYEQYF.